This TCR beta chain was recovered during a study of CD8+ T cells in alopecia areata. This CDR3 is built from 15 residues. The junction had 10 bases not matched to a gene; V was cut back by 2 bases and J by 8 bases. CDR1 is MNHEY, CDR2 SMNVEV, per germline (reference sequence). With regard to this clone: Antigen unknown.

Extracted RNA was reverse transcribed into cDNA, the sequencing template. Produced via immunoSEQ multiplex PCR; TCRdb's table is partial and in-frame only. Here the sample spans about 160,000 clones, about 71% being singletons. The treatment is: oral pan-JAK inhibitor, 5-10 mg twice daily. Study-level points and caveats: The treated group had a single nonresponder, limiting CD8+ expansion-response conclusions. Tissue-resident alphabeta T cells belonging to normal skin likewise get sequenced within scalp specimens.

The sample consisted of CD4+ T cells sorted from blood, taken at week 4, from a patient treated with tofacitinib. The chain combines TRBV27 with TRBJ2-7; 9 bases are shared with TRBD1. This sequence was found in a human donor with alopecia areata. This chain's CDR3 is CASSLHGTGRTKQYF. The CDR3 bases are TGTGCCAGCAGTTTACATGGGACAGGGAGGACCAAGCAGTACTTC.